The T cell receptor beta chain described here comes from a study of blood T cell repertoires in COVID-19. The wider study: Nucleic acid was either cDNA or gDNA, and it came from T cells, B-cell-depleted T cells, or PBMCs.

Recruits, aged roughly 18 to 100 years, lived in roughly 22 US areas. Clinical history as reported by participants underpinned cohort assignment. Unmatched junction bases numbered 9, after V lost 6 bases and J lost 6 bases. There are 14 residues in the CDR3. Germline V gives CDR1 SGHTA, CDR2 FQGNSA. Original data processing: Reference gene primers were amplified, and this amplification served to estimate nucleated cell counts. Profiling relied on immunoSEQ multiplex PCR, and the TCRdb table lists in-frame clones only, not all of them. That table gives V, J and clone size, and the DNA gave D and trimming. The sample holds some 150,000 clones, approximately 90% seen once.

Specimen: PBMCs or T cells enriched from blood (not recorded which). The clonotype comes from a man between 45 and 60 years old who had recovered from COVID-19. This chain links TRBV7-2 with TRBJ2-3, with 7 positions matching TRBD2. The CDR3 region has the DNA TGTGCCAGCAGACTATCCCAAGCGGGGGATACGCAGTATTTT. Its translation: CASRLSQAGDTQYF. The full variable domain, with the rest looked up from reference TRBV7-2 and TRBJ2-3, is GAGVSQSPSNKVTEKGKDVELRCDPISGHTALYWYRQSLGQGLEFLIYFQGNSAPDKSGLPSDRFSAERTGGSVSTLTIQRTQQEDSAVYLCASRLSQAGDTQYFGPGTRLTVL.